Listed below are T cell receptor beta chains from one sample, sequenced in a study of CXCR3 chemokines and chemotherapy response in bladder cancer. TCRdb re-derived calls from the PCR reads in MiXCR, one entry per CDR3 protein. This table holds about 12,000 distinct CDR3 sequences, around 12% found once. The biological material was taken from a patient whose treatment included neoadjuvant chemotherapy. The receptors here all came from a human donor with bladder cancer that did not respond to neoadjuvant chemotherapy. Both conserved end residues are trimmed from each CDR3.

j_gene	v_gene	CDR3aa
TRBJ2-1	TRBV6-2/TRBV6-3	ASRWQGKQF
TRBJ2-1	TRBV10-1	ASSSRDSNNEQF
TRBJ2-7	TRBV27	AIRPHRGGLSEQY
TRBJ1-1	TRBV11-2	ASSLDQMTGTF
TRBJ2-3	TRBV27	ASKKISGRETDTQY
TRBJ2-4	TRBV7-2	ASSLVPSGSVQY
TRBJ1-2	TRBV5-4	ASTLGGRDYGYT
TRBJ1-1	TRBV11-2	ASSKLRNTEAF
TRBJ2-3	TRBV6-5	ASRRAGAGDTQY
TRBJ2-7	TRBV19	ASGEGSYEQY
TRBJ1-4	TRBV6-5	ASSYSSPVVGEKLF
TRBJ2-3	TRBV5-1	ASSLGNGGTDTQY
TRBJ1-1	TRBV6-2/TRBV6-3	ASSYSGTGNTEAF
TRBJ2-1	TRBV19	ASSMTSGSYNEQF
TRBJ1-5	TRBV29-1	SAGEGGLQPQH
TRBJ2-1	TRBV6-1	ASTPRPGKGVEQF
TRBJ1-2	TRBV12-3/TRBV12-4	ASSQNRGGYT
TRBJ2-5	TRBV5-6	ASSLTLAGGWGQETQY
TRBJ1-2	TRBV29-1	SVDVGGLSGYT
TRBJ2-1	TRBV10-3	AMRQGSYNEQF
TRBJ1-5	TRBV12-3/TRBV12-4	ASSSSGGGQPQH
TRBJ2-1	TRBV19	ASSIVSSGSYNEQF
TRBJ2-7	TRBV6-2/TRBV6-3	ASSYRGQVVYEQY
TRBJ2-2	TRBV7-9	ASSPTENTGELF